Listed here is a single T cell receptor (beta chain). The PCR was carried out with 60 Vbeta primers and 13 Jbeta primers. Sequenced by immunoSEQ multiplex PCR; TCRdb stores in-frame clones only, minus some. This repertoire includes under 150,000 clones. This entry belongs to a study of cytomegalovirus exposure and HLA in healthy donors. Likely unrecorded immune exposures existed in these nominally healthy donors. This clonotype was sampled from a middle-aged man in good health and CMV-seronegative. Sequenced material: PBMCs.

The DNA of the CDR3 is TGTGCCAGCAGCGTAGACGGGTCGGGCACTGAAGCTTTCTTT. This encodes CASSVDGSGTEAFF. The chain recombines TRBV9 with TRBJ1-1, with D hard to call. Germline lookup yields CDR1 SGDLS and CDR2 YYNGEE. Trimming removed 0 bases from V and 4 bases from J, with 10 bases in between. The length of the CDR3 is 14 residues.